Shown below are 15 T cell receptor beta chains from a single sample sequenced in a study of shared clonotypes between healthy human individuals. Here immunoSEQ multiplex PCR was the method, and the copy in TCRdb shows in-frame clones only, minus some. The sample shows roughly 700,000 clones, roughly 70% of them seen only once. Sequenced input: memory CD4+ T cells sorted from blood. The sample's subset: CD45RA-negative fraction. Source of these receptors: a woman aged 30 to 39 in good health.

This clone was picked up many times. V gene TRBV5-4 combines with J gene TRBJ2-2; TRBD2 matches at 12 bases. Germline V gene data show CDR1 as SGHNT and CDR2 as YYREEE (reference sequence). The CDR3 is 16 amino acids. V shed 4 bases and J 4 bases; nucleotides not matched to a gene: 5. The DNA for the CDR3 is TGTGCCAGCAGCGCCAGGACTAGCGGGATCACCGGGGAGCTGTTTTTT. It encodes CASSARTSGITGELFF.

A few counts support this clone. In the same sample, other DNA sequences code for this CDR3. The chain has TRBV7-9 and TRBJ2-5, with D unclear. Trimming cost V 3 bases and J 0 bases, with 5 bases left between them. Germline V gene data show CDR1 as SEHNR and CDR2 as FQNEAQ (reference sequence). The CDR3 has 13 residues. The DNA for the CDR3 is TGTGCCAGCAGCTTGGGAAACCAAGAGACCCAGTACTTC. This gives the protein CASSLGNQETQYF. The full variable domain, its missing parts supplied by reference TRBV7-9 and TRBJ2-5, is DTGVSQNPRHKITKRGQNVTFRCDPISEHNRLYWYRQTLGQGPEFLTYFQNEAQLEKSRLLSDRFSAERPKGSFSTLEIQRTEQGDSAMYLCASSLGNQETQYFGPGTRLLVL.

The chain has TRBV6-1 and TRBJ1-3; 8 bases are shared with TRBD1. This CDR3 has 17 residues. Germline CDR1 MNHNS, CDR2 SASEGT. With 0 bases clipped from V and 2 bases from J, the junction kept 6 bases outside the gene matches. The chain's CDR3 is CASSEALRTGPGNTIYF. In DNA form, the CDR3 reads TGTGCCAGCAGTGAAGCGCTTCGGACAGGGCCTGGAAACACCATATATTTT.

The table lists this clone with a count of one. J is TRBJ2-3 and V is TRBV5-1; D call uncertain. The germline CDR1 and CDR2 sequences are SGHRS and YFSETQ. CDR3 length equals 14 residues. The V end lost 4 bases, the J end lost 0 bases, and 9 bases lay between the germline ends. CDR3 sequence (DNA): TGCGCCAGCAGCACCGGGCCGAGCACAGATACGCAGTATTTT. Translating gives CASSTGPSTDTQYF.

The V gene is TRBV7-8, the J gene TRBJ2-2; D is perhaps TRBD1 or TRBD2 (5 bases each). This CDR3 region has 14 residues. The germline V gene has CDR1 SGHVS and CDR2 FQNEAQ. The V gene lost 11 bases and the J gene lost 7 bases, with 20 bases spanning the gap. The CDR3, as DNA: TGTGCCGGGACGAATAGGAGAACGGGCGGGGAGCTGTTTTTT. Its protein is CAGTNRRTGGELFF.

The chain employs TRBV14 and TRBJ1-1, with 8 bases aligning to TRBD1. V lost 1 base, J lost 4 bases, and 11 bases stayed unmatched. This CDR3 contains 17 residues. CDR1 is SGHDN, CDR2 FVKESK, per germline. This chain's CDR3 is CASSQAHGQGSSTEAFF. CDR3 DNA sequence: TGTGCCAGCAGCCAAGCCCATGGACAGGGCTCGAGCACTGAAGCTTTCTTT.

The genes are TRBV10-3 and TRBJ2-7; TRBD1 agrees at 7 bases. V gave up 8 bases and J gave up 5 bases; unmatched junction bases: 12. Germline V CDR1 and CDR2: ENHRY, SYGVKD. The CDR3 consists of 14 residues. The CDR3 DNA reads TGTGCCATCTCCGGGACCGCAGGGGGTAACGAGCAGTACTTC. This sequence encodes CAISGTAGGNEQYF.

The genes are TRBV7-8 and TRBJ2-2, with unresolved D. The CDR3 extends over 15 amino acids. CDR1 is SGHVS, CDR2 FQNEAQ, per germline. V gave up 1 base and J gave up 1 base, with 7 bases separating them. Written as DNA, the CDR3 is TGTGCCAGCAGCTTAGGACGTCTGAACACCGGGGAGCTGTTTTTT. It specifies CASSLGRLNTGELFF.

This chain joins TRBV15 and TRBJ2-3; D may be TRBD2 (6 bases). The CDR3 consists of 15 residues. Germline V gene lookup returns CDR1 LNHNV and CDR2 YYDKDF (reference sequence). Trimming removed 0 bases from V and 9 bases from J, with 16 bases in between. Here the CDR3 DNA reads TGTGCCACCAGCAGAGATATTGGGACTCAGGCGACGCAGTATTTT. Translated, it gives CATSRDIGTQATQYF.

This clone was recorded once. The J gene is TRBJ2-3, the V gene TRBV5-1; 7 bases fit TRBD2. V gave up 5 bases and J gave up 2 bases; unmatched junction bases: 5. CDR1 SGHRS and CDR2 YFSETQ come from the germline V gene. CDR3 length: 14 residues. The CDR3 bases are TGCGCCAGCAGATTAAGCGGGACCACAGATACGCAGTATTTT. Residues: CASRLSGTTDTQYF.

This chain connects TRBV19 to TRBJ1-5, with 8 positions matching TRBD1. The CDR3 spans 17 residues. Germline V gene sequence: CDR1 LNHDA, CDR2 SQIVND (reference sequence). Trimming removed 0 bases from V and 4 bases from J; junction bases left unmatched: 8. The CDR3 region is CASSIDLRGRENQPQHF. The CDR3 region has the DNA TGTGCCAGTAGTATAGATCTCAGGGGGCGTGAGAATCAGCCCCAGCATTTT.

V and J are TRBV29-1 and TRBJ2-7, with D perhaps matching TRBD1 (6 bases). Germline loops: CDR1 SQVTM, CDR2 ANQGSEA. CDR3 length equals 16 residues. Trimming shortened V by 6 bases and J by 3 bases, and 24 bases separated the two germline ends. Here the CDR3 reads CSVVSGMGKQGYEQYF. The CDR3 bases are TGCAGCGTCGTCTCGGGAATGGGGAAACAGGGCTACGAGCAGTACTTC.

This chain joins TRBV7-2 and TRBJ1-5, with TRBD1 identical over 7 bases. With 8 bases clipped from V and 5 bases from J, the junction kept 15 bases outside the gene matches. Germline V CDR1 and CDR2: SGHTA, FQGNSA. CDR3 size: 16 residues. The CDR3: CASARAGVGGYQPQHF. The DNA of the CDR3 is TGTGCCAGCGCGAGAGCTGGGGTAGGGGGCTATCAGCCCCAGCATTTT.

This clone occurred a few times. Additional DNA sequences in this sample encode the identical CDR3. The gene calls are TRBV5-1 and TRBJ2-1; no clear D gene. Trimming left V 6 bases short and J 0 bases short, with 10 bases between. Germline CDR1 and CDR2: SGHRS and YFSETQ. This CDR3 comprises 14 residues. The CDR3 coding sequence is TGCGCCAGCAACCTTGATAGCTCCTACAATGAGCAGTTCTTC. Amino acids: CASNLDSSYNEQFF.

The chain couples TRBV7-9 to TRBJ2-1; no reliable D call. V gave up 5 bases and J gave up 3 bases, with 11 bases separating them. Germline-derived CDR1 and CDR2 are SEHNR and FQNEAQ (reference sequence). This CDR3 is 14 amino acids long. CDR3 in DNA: TGTGCCAGCAGCCAGCCCCCGGACTACAATGAGCAGTTCTTC. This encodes CASSQPPDYNEQFF.